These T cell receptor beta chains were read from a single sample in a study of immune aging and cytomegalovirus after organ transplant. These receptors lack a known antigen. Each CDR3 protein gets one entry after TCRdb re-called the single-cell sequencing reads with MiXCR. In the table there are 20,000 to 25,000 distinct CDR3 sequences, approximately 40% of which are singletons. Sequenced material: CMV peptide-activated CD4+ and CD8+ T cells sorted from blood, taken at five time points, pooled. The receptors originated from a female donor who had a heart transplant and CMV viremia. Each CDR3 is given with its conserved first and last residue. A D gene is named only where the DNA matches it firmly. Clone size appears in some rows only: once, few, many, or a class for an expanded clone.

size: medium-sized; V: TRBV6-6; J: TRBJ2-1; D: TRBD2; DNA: TGTGCCAGCAGCTGGACTAGTAATGAGCAGTTCTTC; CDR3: CASSWTSNEQFF
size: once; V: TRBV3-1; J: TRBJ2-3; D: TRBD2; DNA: TGTGCCAGCAGCCAGGGACTAGCTTTGGATACGCAGTATTTT; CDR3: CASSQGLALDTQYF
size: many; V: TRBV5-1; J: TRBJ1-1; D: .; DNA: TGCGCCAGCAGCTTGGGATGGACTGAAGCTTTCTTT; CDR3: CASSLGWTEAFF
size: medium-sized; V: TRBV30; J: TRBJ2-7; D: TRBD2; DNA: TGTGCCTGGAGTGAGGGACTAGCGGGATCCCCCTACGAGCAGTACTTC; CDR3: CAWSEGLAGSPYEQYF
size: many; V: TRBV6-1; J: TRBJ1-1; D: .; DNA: TGTGCCAGCAGTCCCTTGACTTCTTTGGGGAACACTGAAGCTTTCTTT; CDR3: CASSPLTSLGNTEAFF
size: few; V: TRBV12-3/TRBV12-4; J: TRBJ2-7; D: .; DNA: TGTGCCAGCAGTTTAGGTCCGGAAACCTACGAGCAGTACTTC; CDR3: CASSLGPETYEQYF
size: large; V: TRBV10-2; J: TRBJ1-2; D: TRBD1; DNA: TGCGCCAGCAGCACGGGACAGGGACTTGGTTGGGGCTACACCTTC; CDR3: CASSTGQGLGWGYTF
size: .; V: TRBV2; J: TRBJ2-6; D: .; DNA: TGTGCCAGCAGTGTAGGGAACGTGGCCAACGTCCTGACTTTC; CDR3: CASSVGNVANVLTF
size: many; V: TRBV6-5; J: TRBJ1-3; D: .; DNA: TGTGCCAGCAGTTTAAAGAGGGGGGCGGTTGGAAACACCATATATTTT; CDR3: CASSLKRGAVGNTIYF
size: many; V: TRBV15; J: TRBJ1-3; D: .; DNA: TGTGCCACCAGCACCGACTTGGGGTCGGGAAACACCATATATTTT; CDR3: CATSTDLGSGNTIYF
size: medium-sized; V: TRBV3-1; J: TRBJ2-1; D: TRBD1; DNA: TGTGCCAGCAGCCCCCATGGAGGGACAGGGGAGTACAATGAGCAGTTCTTC; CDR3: CASSPHGGTGEYNEQFF
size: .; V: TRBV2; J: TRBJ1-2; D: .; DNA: TGTGCCAGCAGAGGGAGGTGGGATGGCTACACCTTC; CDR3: CASRGRWDGYTF
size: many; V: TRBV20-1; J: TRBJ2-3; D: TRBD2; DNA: TGCAGTGCTAGAGGGCTAGCGGGGGAAACTAGCACAGATACGCAGTATTTT; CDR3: CSARGLAGETSTDTQYF
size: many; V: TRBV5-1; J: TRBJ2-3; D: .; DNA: TGCGCCAGCAGCTTGGTGGTGGATACGCAGTATTTT; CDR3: CASSLVVDTQYF
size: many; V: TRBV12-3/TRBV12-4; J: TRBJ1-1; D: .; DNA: TGTGCCAGCAGTCGAGGGGTTACTGAAGCTTTCTTT; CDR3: CASSRGVTEAFF
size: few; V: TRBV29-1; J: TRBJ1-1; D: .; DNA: TGCAGCGCCGGGAGGTCCGGGGGCGAACCAACATTCTTT; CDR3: CSAGRSGGEPTFF
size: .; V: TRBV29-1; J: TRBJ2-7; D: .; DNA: TGCAGCGTAGTAACGGGTGGCTCCTACGAGCAGTACTTC; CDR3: CSVVTGGSYEQYF
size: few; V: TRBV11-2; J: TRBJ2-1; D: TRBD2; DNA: TGTGCCAGCAGCTTAGGGACTAGTTACTACAATGAGCAGTTCTTC; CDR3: CASSLGTSYYNEQFF
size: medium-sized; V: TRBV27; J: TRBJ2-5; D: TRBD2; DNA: TGTGCCAGCAGTCCACTTCCCCTAGCGGGGAGGGAGACCCAGTACTTC; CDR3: CASSPLPLAGRETQYF
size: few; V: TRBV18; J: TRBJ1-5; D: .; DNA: TGTGCCAGCTCACCATCGGCAGGGGGCAATCAGCCCCAGCATTTT; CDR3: CASSPSAGGNQPQHF
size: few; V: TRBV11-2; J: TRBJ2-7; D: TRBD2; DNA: TGTGCCAGCAGCTTAGATGGCCAGCGGGGCTCCTACGAGCAGTACTTC; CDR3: CASSLDGQRGSYEQYF
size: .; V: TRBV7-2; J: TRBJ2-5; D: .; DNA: TGTGCCAGCAGCTCGGATCGGGACGGCGAAGAGACCCAGTACTTC; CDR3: CASSSDRDGEETQYF
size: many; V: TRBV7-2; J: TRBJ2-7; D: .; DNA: TGTGCCAGCAGCCCGGGGGTTGTCCCCGAGCAGTACTTC; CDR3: CASSPGVVPEQYF